The clone carrying this TCR beta chain appeared once. Its antigen remains unknown. These data are taken from a study of chemoradiotherapy in HPV16-positive cancers. On the study more broadly: Candidate HPV-specific clones and shared TCR motifs came from a couple of HPV16-positive patients. Study-level results: Non-HPV-specific T cells did not expand in tumors during treatment, whereas candidate HPV-specific clones and E7-related motifs did. For HPV16-positive patients, expanding HPV-responsive T cells associated with longer recurrence-free survival.

The germline CDR1 and CDR2 sequences are SGHAT and FQNNGV. This CDR3 comprises 15 residues. The ends were cut back, 1 base at V and 7 bases at J, with 17 bases in the middle. Data came from immunoSEQ multiplex PCR; TCRdb stores just in-frame clones and leaves some out. The repertoire holds more than 12,000 clones, with 70% to 90% as singletons. The sequenced sample was blood, obtained from a patient who underwent chemoradiotherapy. The rearrangement uses TRBV11-2 and TRBJ2-7; D is unresolved. The clonotype originates from a human donor with HPV-associated anogenital cancer. The CDR3 sequence is CASSLGTARVSEQYF. The CDR3 nucleotides read TGTGCCAGCAGCTTAGGAACAGCAAGAGTCTCGGAGCAGTACTTC.